Listed below are T cell receptor beta chains from one sample, sequenced in a study of shared clonotypes between healthy human individuals. Only in-frame clones appear in the TCRdb table, and some are missing; sequencing was by immunoSEQ multiplex PCR. The sample contains around 2.3 million clones, 90% to 96% of which appear only once. The material sequenced was naive CD4+ T cells sorted from blood. The receptors stem from a man aged 18 to 35 in good health. CDR3s include the opening cysteine and the closing phenylalanine or tryptophan. D genes are given only for firm matches. Expanded clones get a size class; other rows say once, few or many, or leave the size out.

clone size: once
V gene: TRBV9
D gene: TRBD2
J gene: TRBJ2-5
CDR3 DNA: TGTGCCAGCAGCGTAGGGACTAGCGGGGGATACCAAGAGACCCAGTACTTC
CDR3 protein: CASSVGTSGGYQETQYF

clone size: once
V gene: TRBV2
D gene: TRBD2
J gene: TRBJ2-2
CDR3 DNA: TGTGCCAGCAGAGGACTAGCGGGAGGGACCGGGGAGCTGTTTTTT
CDR3 protein: CASRGLAGGTGELFF

clone size: .
V gene: TRBV28
D gene: .
J gene: TRBJ1-5
CDR3 DNA: TGTGCCAGCAGGCCCGAGGGGGGGGGCAATCAGCCCCAGCATTTT
CDR3 protein: CASRPEGGGNQPQHF

clone size: .
V gene: TRBV2
D gene: .
J gene: TRBJ1-1
CDR3 DNA: TGTGCCAGCAGTGAAATAGGGGTCTTGTACACTGAAGCTTTCTTT
CDR3 protein: CASSEIGVLYTEAFF

clone size: .
V gene: TRBV19
D gene: TRBD1
J gene: TRBJ1-2
CDR3 DNA: TGTGCCAGTAGTATAGGCGGGACAGCCGTTTTGGGCTACACCTTC
CDR3 protein: CASSIGGTAVLGYTF

clone size: .
V gene: TRBV5-1
D gene: TRBD1
J gene: TRBJ1-2
CDR3 DNA: TGCGCCAGCTCCGACCAGACAGGGGCCCTTGATGGCTACACCTTC
CDR3 protein: CASSDQTGALDGYTF

clone size: .
V gene: TRBV30
D gene: TRBD1
J gene: TRBJ1-2
CDR3 DNA: TGTGCCTGGTTGGGACAGGGTTATGGCTACACCTTC
CDR3 protein: CAWLGQGYGYTF

clone size: .
V gene: TRBV30
D gene: .
J gene: TRBJ2-5
CDR3 DNA: TGTGCCTGGAGTGTACTAGGGTGGGCCCAGTACTTC
CDR3 protein: CAWSVLGWAQYF

clone size: .
V gene: TRBV6-1
D gene: .
J gene: TRBJ1-4
CDR3 DNA: TGTGCCAGCAGTGAAAAGGGGTGGGGGCTAAATGAAAAACTGTTTTTT
CDR3 protein: CASSEKGWGLNEKLFF

clone size: .
V gene: TRBV6-1
D gene: .
J gene: TRBJ2-7
CDR3 DNA: TGTGCCAGCAGTACTCAGGGGACCCTCTACGAGCAGTACTTC
CDR3 protein: CASSTQGTLYEQYF

clone size: .
V gene: TRBV6-1
D gene: .
J gene: TRBJ2-7
CDR3 DNA: TGTGCCAGCAGTGAAGCGTCTTGGCAGGTCCCCTCTAATACTCTATCCTACGAGCAGTACTTC
CDR3 protein: CASSEASWQVPSNTLSYEQYF

clone size: .
V gene: TRBV7-7
D gene: .
J gene: TRBJ2-2
CDR3 DNA: TGTGCTAGCCAGACAGGCGACACCGGGGAGCTGTTTTTT
CDR3 protein: CASQTGDTGELFF

clone size: .
V gene: TRBV15
D gene: .
J gene: TRBJ1-5
CDR3 DNA: TGTGCCACCAGCAGAGATAATACAGACCTGGGCAGCAATCAGCCCCAGCATTTT
CDR3 protein: CATSRDNTDLGSNQPQHF

clone size: .
V gene: TRBV18
D gene: TRBD2
J gene: TRBJ2-1
CDR3 DNA: TGTGCCAGCTCACCGGGACTAGCGGGATCCTACAATGAGCAGTTCTTC
CDR3 protein: CASSPGLAGSYNEQFF

clone size: .
V gene: TRBV13
D gene: .
J gene: TRBJ2-5
CDR3 DNA: TGTGCCAGCAGCGGCGGCTCAAAAGAGACCCAGTACTTC
CDR3 protein: CASSGGSKETQYF

clone size: .
V gene: TRBV2
D gene: .
J gene: TRBJ1-6
CDR3 DNA: TGTGCCAGCAGTGGGACCGGCCTAAATTCACCCCTCCACTTT
CDR3 protein: CASSGTGLNSPLHF

clone size: .
V gene: TRBV9
D gene: .
J gene: TRBJ2-3
CDR3 DNA: TGTGCCAGCAGCGTAGGGGGGGTTCTCTCCACAGATACGCAGTATTTT
CDR3 protein: CASSVGGVLSTDTQYF

clone size: once
V gene: TRBV10-3
D gene: .
J gene: TRBJ1-2
CDR3 DNA: TGTGCCATCAGTGAGTCGTACGGACAGTCTAACTATGGCTACACCTTC
CDR3 protein: CAISESYGQSNYGYTF

clone size: .
V gene: TRBV2
D gene: .
J gene: TRBJ1-3
CDR3 DNA: TGTGCCAGCAGTCGTTGGGGGTTGGTTGGAAACACCATATATTTT
CDR3 protein: CASSRWGLVGNTIYF

clone size: .
V gene: TRBV5-1
D gene: .
J gene: TRBJ1-4
CDR3 DNA: TGCGCCAGCAGCTTAGGAAGGGAGGGTGAAAAACTGTTTTTT
CDR3 protein: CASSLGREGEKLFF

clone size: .
V gene: TRBV28
D gene: .
J gene: TRBJ1-6
CDR3 DNA: TGTGCCAGCAGTTTCCGTTTCAAGGTCAATTCACCCCTCCACTTT
CDR3 protein: CASSFRFKVNSPLHF

clone size: .
V gene: TRBV10-3
D gene: .
J gene: TRBJ1-4
CDR3 DNA: TGTGCCATCAGGCAGGGTGAGGGTGAAAAACTGTTTTTT
CDR3 protein: CAIRQGEGEKLFF

clone size: once
V gene: TRBV4-3
D gene: TRBD2
J gene: TRBJ2-3
CDR3 DNA: TGCGCCAGCAGCCAAGTTAGCGGGAGGTCGCAGTATTTT
CDR3 protein: CASSQVSGRSQYF

clone size: .
V gene: TRBV7-9
D gene: TRBD1
J gene: TRBJ1-6
CDR3 DNA: TGTGCCAGCAGCTTAGGGACAGGAAGCTCCTATAATTCACCCCTCCACTTT
CDR3 protein: CASSLGTGSSYNSPLHF

clone size: .
V gene: TRBV18
D gene: TRBD1
J gene: TRBJ2-7
CDR3 DNA: TGTGCCAGCTCGCGATTCGGGACAGAGGCCTACGAGCAGTACTTC
CDR3 protein: CASSRFGTEAYEQYF

clone size: .
V gene: TRBV18
D gene: TRBD2
J gene: TRBJ2-3
CDR3 DNA: TGTGCCAGCTCACCACGCCGGGAGGGAACAGATACGCAGTATTTT
CDR3 protein: CASSPRREGTDTQYF

clone size: .
V gene: TRBV6-6
D gene: TRBD1
J gene: TRBJ1-1
CDR3 DNA: TGTGCCAGCAGTTACGGGTTAGGGGGCAACACTGAAGCTTTCTTT
CDR3 protein: CASSYGLGGNTEAFF

clone size: .
V gene: TRBV28
D gene: TRBD2
J gene: TRBJ2-7
CDR3 DNA: TGTGCCAGCAGTTTAGTGGCGGGGGGCTACGAGCAGTACTTC
CDR3 protein: CASSLVAGGYEQYF

clone size: .
V gene: TRBV10-3
D gene: .
J gene: TRBJ2-3
CDR3 DNA: TGTGCCATCAGTGGACTGGGAGAAAATACGCGGTATTTT
CDR3 protein: CAISGLGENTRYF

clone size: once
V gene: TRBV29-1
D gene: .
J gene: TRBJ1-1
CDR3 DNA: TGCAGCCTCGATACGAACACTGAAGCTTTCTTT
CDR3 protein: CSLDTNTEAFF

clone size: .
V gene: TRBV5-1
D gene: .
J gene: TRBJ2-5
CDR3 DNA: TGCGCCAGCAGCGATAGAGGTCAAGAGACCCAGTACTTC
CDR3 protein: CASSDRGQETQYF

clone size: .
V gene: TRBV10-3
D gene: .
J gene: TRBJ1-5
CDR3 DNA: TGTGCCACCTCGACGGTCGATAGCAATCAGCCCCAGCATTTT
CDR3 protein: CATSTVDSNQPQHF

clone size: .
V gene: TRBV5-1
D gene: .
J gene: TRBJ1-5
CDR3 DNA: TGCGCCAGCAGCTTGGAGGGGGATTCAAGTCAGCCCCAGCATTTT
CDR3 protein: CASSLEGDSSQPQHF

clone size: .
V gene: TRBV5-6
D gene: .
J gene: TRBJ1-1
CDR3 DNA: TGTGCCAGCAGCTTGGGACAGGAAGCTTTCTTT
CDR3 protein: CASSLGQEAFF

clone size: .
V gene: TRBV12-5
D gene: .
J gene: TRBJ2-5
CDR3 DNA: TGTGCTAGTGGTTTGGGCCGAGGGGGGTCTGGAGAGACCCAGTACTTC
CDR3 protein: CASGLGRGGSGETQYF

clone size: .
V gene: TRBV6-5
D gene: TRBD1
J gene: TRBJ2-3
CDR3 DNA: TGTGCCAGCAGCCTCACAGAGGGGGCAGGTACGCAGTATTTT
CDR3 protein: CASSLTEGAGTQYF

clone size: once
V gene: TRBV6-1
D gene: .
J gene: TRBJ2-1
CDR3 DNA: TGTGCCAGCAGTAGAACGACGGGCCTGGTAAATGAGCAGTTCTTC
CDR3 protein: CASSRTTGLVNEQFF

clone size: .
V gene: TRBV10-2
D gene: .
J gene: TRBJ2-7
CDR3 DNA: TGCGCCAGCAGGGAGGGCGGCGGACAGTTTGCTGGGGAGTACTTC
CDR3 protein: CASREGGGQFAGEYF

clone size: .
V gene: TRBV11-2
D gene: TRBD2
J gene: TRBJ2-1
CDR3 DNA: TGTGCCAGCAGCTCACCACTAGCGGGGGACTTGAATGAGCAGTTCTTC
CDR3 protein: CASSSPLAGDLNEQFF

clone size: .
V gene: TRBV5-1
D gene: .
J gene: TRBJ2-2
CDR3 DNA: TGCGCCAGCAGCTTGAACTCGGCAGGGAACACCGGGGAGCTGTTTTTT
CDR3 protein: CASSLNSAGNTGELFF

clone size: .
V gene: TRBV13
D gene: TRBD1
J gene: TRBJ2-7
CDR3 DNA: TGTGCCAGCAGCACACGACAGGGCCCGGGGTACTTC
CDR3 protein: CASSTRQGPGYF

clone size: .
V gene: TRBV10-1
D gene: .
J gene: TRBJ2-1
CDR3 DNA: TGCGCCAGCAGTGACAGTTACAATGAGCAGTTCTTC
CDR3 protein: CASSDSYNEQFF

clone size: .
V gene: TRBV5-4
D gene: TRBD1
J gene: TRBJ1-4
CDR3 DNA: TGTGCCAGCAGCTCAAGAAACCCGGGACAGGGGAATGAAAAACTGTTTTTT
CDR3 protein: CASSSRNPGQGNEKLFF

clone size: few
V gene: TRBV15
D gene: TRBD1
J gene: TRBJ2-5
CDR3 DNA: TGTGCCACCAGCAGAGATTCAGGGGGAGAGACCCAGTACTTC
CDR3 protein: CATSRDSGGETQYF

clone size: .
V gene: TRBV7-2
D gene: TRBD2
J gene: TRBJ2-1
CDR3 DNA: TGTGCCAGCAGCTACAGGGGGACTAGCGGTAATGAGCAGTTCTTC
CDR3 protein: CASSYRGTSGNEQFF

clone size: .
V gene: TRBV28
D gene: .
J gene: TRBJ2-5
CDR3 DNA: TGTGCCAGCGCCTCCTCGAGGACAGCGGTGTACCAAGAGACCCAGTACTTC
CDR3 protein: CASASSRTAVYQETQYF

clone size: .
V gene: TRBV6-4
D gene: .
J gene: TRBJ2-3
CDR3 DNA: TGTGCCAGCAGTGACTCCTCCCGGTCCGGTACGCAGTATTTT
CDR3 protein: CASSDSSRSGTQYF

clone size: .
V gene: TRBV6-1
D gene: .
J gene: TRBJ1-1
CDR3 DNA: TGTGCCAGCAGTGTACTGAGGGTCAGGGAGAACACTGAAGCTTTCTTT
CDR3 protein: CASSVLRVRENTEAFF

clone size: .
V gene: TRBV21-1
D gene: .
J gene: TRBJ2-1
CDR3 DNA: TGTGCCAGCAGCAAAGAGGGCGGGAGGTCCCCCAGCTCCTACAATGAGCAGTTCTTC
CDR3 protein: CASSKEGGRSPSSYNEQFF